Below, 14 T cell receptor beta chains from the same sample are listed, as sequenced in a study of early T cells in non-severe SARS-CoV-2 infection. Each CDR3 protein gets one entry after TCRdb re-called the 5' RACE reads with MiXCR. The table includes more than 25,000 distinct CDR3 sequences, about 5% detected once. Sequencing was performed on whole blood. The receptors shown here come from an adult who was a healthcare worker with PCR-confirmed SARS-CoV-2 infection or an uninfected control (not recorded which).

The chain combines TRBV10-3 with TRBJ2-2, with a possible D match to TRBD2 (6 bases). V lost 4 bases and J 2 bases, leaving 11 bases between the germline ends. CDR3 length: 15 amino acids. The germline CDR1 and CDR2 sequences are ENHRY and SYGVKD. DNA of the CDR3: TGTGCCATCAGTGTTGGAGGGGTTAACACCGGGGAGCTGTTTTTT. It is translated as CAISVGGVNTGELFF.

This clonotype was seen repeatedly, ten times or more. The rearrangement uses TRBV18 and TRBJ2-2; a possible D gene is TRBD1 (5 bases). The CDR3 spans 15 residues. The V gene lost 2 bases and the J gene lost 3 bases, with 10 bases spanning the gap. CDR1 and CDR2 (germline): KGHSH, LQKENI. CDR3 protein: CASSPGAVDTGELFF. In DNA, the CDR3 is TGTGCCAGCTCACCAGGGGCGGTCGACACCGGGGAGCTGTTTTTT.

V and J are TRBV7-9 and TRBJ2-2, with D maybe TRBD2 (5 bases). The CDR3 is 14 residues long. Per germline, CDR1 SEHNR and CDR2 FQNEAQ (reference sequence). V lost 7 bases, J lost 5 bases, and 14 bases lay in between. The CDR3 nucleotides are TGTGCCAGCAATGTCGGGGTAGAGACCGGGGAGCTGTTTTTT. Protein product: CASNVGVETGELFF.

This clonotype came up many times. Mismatch with germline at one junction end may stem from a read error. The chain carries TRBV18 and TRBJ1-1; 7 bases fit TRBD1. In germline, CDR1 is KGHSH, CDR2 LQKENI. The CDR3 spans 18 residues. The CDR3 protein is CASSPIPRDTGEGTEVFF. DNA for the CDR3: TGTGCCAGCTCACCCATCCCGAGGGACACAGGGGAGGGCACTGAAGTTTTCTTT.

For this clonotype: This clone may be a read error of a much larger clone one base away. This sequence joins TRBV7-2 and TRBJ2-5; perhaps TRBD2 as D (5 bases). Germline loops: CDR1 SGHTA, CDR2 FQGNSA. The CDR3 spans 14 residues. CDR3 in amino acids: CVSSSRRGSETQYF. In DNA, the CDR3 is TGTGTCAGCAGCTCCCGCCGGGGAAGTGAGACCCAGTACTTC.

This clonotype was detected ten times or more. The V and J genes are TRBV4-3 and TRBJ2-1, with TRBD2 matching over 13 bases. Germline V gene lookup returns CDR1 LGHNA and CDR2 YSLEER. Unmatched junction bases numbered 8, after V lost 3 bases and J lost 3 bases. This CDR3 comprises 18 residues. DNA of the CDR3: TGCGCCAGCAGCCATGAAGGACTAGCGGGAGTCGACTACAATGAGCAGTTCTTC. Amino acid sequence: CASSHEGLAGVDYNEQFF.

This chain joins TRBV10-3 and TRBJ2-7, with D perhaps matching TRBD2 (5 bases). V dropped 11 bases and J dropped 4 bases, with 15 bases sitting between them. The CDR3 is made up of 12 amino acids. Germline loops: CDR1 ENHRY, CDR2 SYGVKD. CDR3 region: CASSRERYEQYF. The CDR3, as DNA: TGTGCCTCCAGTAGGGAGAGGTACGAGCAGTACTTC.

This clonotype has a handful of counts. This chain uses TRBV6-6 with TRBJ1-1, with D hard to call. The V gene lost 3 bases and the J gene lost 8 bases, with 13 bases spanning the gap. Germline V gene data show CDR1 as MNHNY and CDR2 as SVGAGI (reference sequence). The CDR3 length is 13 residues. The CDR3 DNA reads TGTGCCAGCAGTTATGGGCTTAGAATGGAAGCTTTCTTT. Translating gives CASSYGLRMEAFF.

This clonotype came up many times. The V gene is TRBV6-2 or TRBV6-3, the J gene TRBJ1-6; D might be TRBD1 (6 bases). This CDR3 region has 16 residues. Trimming left V 6 bases short and J 9 bases short, with 21 bases between. Germline-derived CDR1 and CDR2 are MNHEY and SVGEGT. CDR3 loop: CASSSYGGTTSSPLHF. The DNA for the CDR3 is TGTGCCAGCAGCAGTTATGGTGGGACAACGAGTTCACCCCTCCACTTT.

This clonotype has at least ten counts. CDR3: CASSPSRHQNTEAFF. In DNA, the CDR3 is TGTGCCAGCTCACCATCCCGGCACCAGAACACTGAAGCTTTCTTT. The chain is built from TRBV18 and TRBJ1-1; D remains unclear. The V gene lost 2 bases and the J gene lost 1 base, with 11 bases spanning the gap. CDR3 length: 15 residues. Per germline, CDR1 KGHSH and CDR2 LQKENI.

This clonotype was counted ten times or more. This chain uses TRBV15 with TRBJ1-2; D is undetermined. V shed 3 bases and J shed 4 bases, with 12 bases lying between them. CDR1 LNHNV and CDR2 YYDKDF come from the germline V gene (reference sequence). CDR3 length: 14 residues. The CDR3 nucleotides are TGTGCCACCAGCAGGGGAGAGAGCATCTATGGCTACACCTTC. Translated: CATSRGESIYGYTF.

The gene calls are TRBV7-9 and TRBJ1-1; no definite D call. Germline CDR1 is SEHNR and CDR2 is FQNEAQ (reference sequence). The V and J ends lost 6 bases and 1 base respectively, with 9 bases between them. The CDR3 contains 13 residues. The CDR3 here is CASRVQPNTEAFF. The DNA for the CDR3 is TGTGCCAGCAGAGTACAGCCGAACACTGAAGCTTTCTTT.

J is TRBJ2-6 and V is TRBV10-2; D tentatively fits TRBD1 or TRBD2 (5 bases each). The V gene's germline CDR1 is WSHSY and CDR2 SAAADI. V was clipped by 6 bases and J by 0 bases, with 21 bases between them. The CDR3 spans 19 residues. The CDR3 protein is CASRTSPGRVNSGANVLTF. CDR3 nucleotides: TGCGCCAGCAGGACATCACCGGGACGGGTTAACTCTGGGGCCAACGTCCTGACTTTC.

The table lists this clonotype with many counts. The chain combines TRBV10-3 with TRBJ2-7; TRBD1 matches 7 bases. Germline trimming cut 6 bases from V and 3 bases from J; bases unmatched to any gene: 2. Germline V gene lookup returns CDR1 ENHRY and CDR2 SYGVKD. This CDR3 is 12 amino acids long. For the CDR3, the DNA is TGTGCCATCAGAAGGGACAGCTACGAGCAGTACTTC. Amino acid sequence: CAIRRDSYEQYF.